One sample yielded the 3 T cell receptor beta chains listed below, sequenced in a study of T cell responses to AZD1222 COVID-19 vaccine. Sequenced by immunoSEQ multiplex PCR; TCRdb stores in-frame clones only, minus some. This sample carries approximately 180,000 clones, about 89% of them seen once, and the ten largest clones take about 1.5%. Specimen: peripheral blood, collected on day 0 of AZD1222 vaccination. These receptor sequences come from an adult in good health.

The genes are TRBV19 and TRBJ1-1; D is uncertain. Trimming left V 3 bases short and J 3 bases short, with 11 bases between. CDR3 length: 14 residues. In germline, CDR1 is LNHDA, CDR2 SQIVND (reference sequence). This CDR3 reads CASSILDRYTEAFF. The CDR3 DNA reads TGTGCCAGTAGTATTTTGGATCGTTACACTGAAGCTTTCTTT.

V usage is TRBV6-5 and J usage is TRBJ1-4, with TRBD1 matching 7 bases. V trimming: 5 bases; J trimming: 5 bases; junction bases outside the gene matches: 2. CDR3 length equals 13 residues. CDR1 and CDR2 from the germline V gene are MNHEY and SVGAGI. The CDR3 is CASSRGPNEKLFF. The CDR3 coding sequence is TGTGCCAGCAGTAGGGGGCCAAATGAAAAACTGTTTTTT.

The chain carries TRBV5-1 and TRBJ1-1; TRBD1 matches 8 bases. V was clipped by 0 bases and J by 2 bases; unmatched bases: 3. Germline V gene lookup returns CDR1 SGHRS and CDR2 YFSETQ. The length of the CDR3 is 15 residues. The CDR3 loop reads CASSLGRGPNTEAFF. The CDR3 bases are TGCGCCAGCAGCTTGGGCAGGGGGCCTAACACTGAAGCTTTCTTT.